These 5 T cell receptor beta chains originate from one sample sequenced in a study of cytomegalovirus exposure and HLA in healthy donors. Primers included in the PCR were 60 Vbeta and 13 Jbeta primers. Here immunoSEQ multiplex PCR was the method, and the copy in TCRdb shows in-frame clones only, minus some. The sample has under 150,000 clones; under 85% are singletons. The sample was PBMCs. The receptors were sampled from a man aged 25-45 years in good health and CMV-seronegative.

This chain links TRBV19 with TRBJ2-1; TRBD2 aligns across 14 bases. Trimming removed 5 bases from V and 0 bases from J; junction bases left unmatched: 12. Germline V gene sequence: CDR1 LNHDA, CDR2 SQIVND (reference sequence). This CDR3 contains 20 residues. The CDR3 protein is CASSFRTGTSGGGSYNEQFF. Written as DNA, the CDR3 is TGTGCCAGTAGTTTTCGGACCGGGACTAGCGGGGGCGGCTCCTACAATGAGCAGTTCTTC.

The chain joins TRBV6-5 to TRBJ2-1; D perhaps matches TRBD2 (5 bases). V was shortened by 2 bases and J by 12 bases, with 11 bases between the two germline ends. The CDR3 is 12 residues long. Germline CDR1 is MNHEY and CDR2 is SVGAGI. As DNA, the CDR3 is TGTGCCAGCAGTTACCTAGCAGGTCGGCAGTTCTTC. It is translated as CASSYLAGRQFF.

V usage is TRBV19 and J usage is TRBJ2-2; possibly TRBD2 for D (5 bases). The CDR3 covers 15 residues. Per the germline V gene, CDR1 is LNHDA and CDR2 is SQIVND (reference sequence). Deletions cut 5 bases from V and 3 bases from J, with 13 bases between. Here the CDR3 reads CASSRPPGYTGELFF. The CDR3 coding sequence is TGTGCCAGTAGTCGGCCACCGGGATACACCGGGGAGCTGTTTTTT.

The DNA of the CDR3 is TGCGCCAGCAGCTTGGATGGCCAGTTGAACACTGAAGCTTTCTTT. Translating gives CASSLDGQLNTEAFF. The chain combines TRBV5-1 with TRBJ1-1; D is unclear. Per germline, CDR1 SGHRS and CDR2 YFSETQ. The V end lost 0 bases, the J end lost 0 bases, and 9 bases lay between the germline ends. The CDR3 sequence is 15 residues long. Combining the CDR3 with reference TRBV5-1 and TRBJ1-1 gives the whole variable domain KAGVTQTPRYLIKTRGQQVTLSCSPISGHRSVSWYQQTPGQGLQFLFEYFSETQRNKGNFPGRFSGRQFSNSRSEMNVSTLELGDSALYLCASSLDGQLNTEAFFGQGTRLTVV.

The chain joins TRBV19 to TRBJ2-3; 7 positions match TRBD2. Germline assignment: CDR1 LNHDA and CDR2 SQIVND (reference sequence). This CDR3 is 18 amino acids long. Trimming removed 2 bases from V and 5 bases from J; junction bases left unmatched: 16. As DNA, the CDR3 is TGTGCCAGTAGTATAAGGCGCCGAGGCGAAGGGAGGGAAGATACGCAGTATTTT. Its translation is CASSIRRRGEGREDTQYF.